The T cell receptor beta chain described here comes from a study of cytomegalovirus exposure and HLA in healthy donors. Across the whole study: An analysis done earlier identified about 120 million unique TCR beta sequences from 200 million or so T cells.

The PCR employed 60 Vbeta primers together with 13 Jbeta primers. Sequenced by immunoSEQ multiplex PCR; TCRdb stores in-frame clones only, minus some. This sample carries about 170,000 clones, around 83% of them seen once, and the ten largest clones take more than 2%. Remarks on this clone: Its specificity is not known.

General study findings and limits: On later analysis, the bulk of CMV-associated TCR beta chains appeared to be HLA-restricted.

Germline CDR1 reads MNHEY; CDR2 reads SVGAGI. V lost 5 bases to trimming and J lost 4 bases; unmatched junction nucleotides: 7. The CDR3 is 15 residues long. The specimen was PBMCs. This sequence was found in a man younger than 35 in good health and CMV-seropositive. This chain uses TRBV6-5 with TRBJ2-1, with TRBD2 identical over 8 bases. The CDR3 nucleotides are TGTGCCAGCAGTAAGAGTAGCGGGGTATACAATGAGCAGTTCTTC. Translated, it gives CASSKSSGVYNEQFF.